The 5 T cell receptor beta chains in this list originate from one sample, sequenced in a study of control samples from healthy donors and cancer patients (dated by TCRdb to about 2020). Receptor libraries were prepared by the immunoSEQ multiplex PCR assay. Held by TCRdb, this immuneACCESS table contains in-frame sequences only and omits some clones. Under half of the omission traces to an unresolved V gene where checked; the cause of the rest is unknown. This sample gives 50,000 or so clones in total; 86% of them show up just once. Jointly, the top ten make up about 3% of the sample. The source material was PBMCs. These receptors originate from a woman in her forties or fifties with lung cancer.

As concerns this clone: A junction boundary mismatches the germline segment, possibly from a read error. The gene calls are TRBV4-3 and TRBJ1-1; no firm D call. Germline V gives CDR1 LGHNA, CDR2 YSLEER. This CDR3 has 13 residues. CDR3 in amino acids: CASSQDFHTEAFF. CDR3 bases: TGCGCCAGCAGCCAAGATTTCCACACTGAGGCTTTCTTT.

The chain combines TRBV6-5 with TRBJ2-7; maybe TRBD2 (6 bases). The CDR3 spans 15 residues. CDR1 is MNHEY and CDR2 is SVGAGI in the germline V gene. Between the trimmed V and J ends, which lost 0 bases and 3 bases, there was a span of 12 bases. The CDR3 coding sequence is TGTGCCAGCAGTTACTCTGGACTACGGAACTACGAGCAGTACTTC. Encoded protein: CASSYSGLRNYEQYF.

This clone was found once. CDR3 sequence: CASKGVGELFF. The CDR3 DNA follows: TGTGCCAGCAAAGGAGTCGGGGAGCTGTTTTTT. The chain uses TRBV7-3 and TRBJ2-2, with D unresolved. Per germline, CDR1 SGHTA and CDR2 FQGTGA. V was shortened by 7 bases and J by 7 bases, with 7 bases between the two germline ends. This CDR3 is 11 amino acids long. Combining the CDR3 with reference TRBV7-3 and TRBJ2-2 gives the whole variable domain GAGVSQTPSNKVTEKGKYVELRCDPISGHTALYWYRQSLGQGPEFLIYFQGTGAADDSGLPNDRFFAVRPEGSVSTLKIQRTERGDSAVYLCASKGVGELFFGEGSRLTVL.

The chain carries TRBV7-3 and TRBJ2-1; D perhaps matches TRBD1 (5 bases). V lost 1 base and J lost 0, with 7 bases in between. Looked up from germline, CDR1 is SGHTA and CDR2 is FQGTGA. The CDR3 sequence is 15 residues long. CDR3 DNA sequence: TGTGCCAGCAGCTTAAGACAGAGCTCCTACAATGAGCAGTTCTTC. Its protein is CASSLRQSSYNEQFF.

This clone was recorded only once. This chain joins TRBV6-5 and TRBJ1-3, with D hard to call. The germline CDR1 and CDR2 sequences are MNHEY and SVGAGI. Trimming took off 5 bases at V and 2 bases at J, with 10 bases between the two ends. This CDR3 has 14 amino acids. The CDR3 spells CASSPSWTGNTIYF. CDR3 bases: TGTGCCAGCAGTCCCTCGTGGACTGGAAACACCATATATTTT.